Each of the 22 T cell receptor beta chains below was sequenced from the same sample in a study of graft-versus-host responses after intestinal transplantation. Here immunoSEQ multiplex PCR was the method, and the copy in TCRdb shows in-frame clones only, minus some. The repertoire holds about 100,000 clones, with about 88% as singletons. Their antigens remain unidentified. This material consisted of unstimulated CD4+ T cells sorted from spleen or lymph node cells, taken before transplant. Every receptor here comes from a human donor who was the organ donor for an intestinal transplant.

The J gene is TRBJ2-6, the V gene TRBV7-2, with D perhaps given as TRBD1 or TRBD2 (5 bases each). The CDR3 runs 17 residues. V lost 4 bases, J lost 0 bases, and 13 bases lay in between. CDR1 and CDR2 (germline): SGHTA, FQGNSA. CDR3 amino acids: CASSSGRSLSGANVLTF. The CDR3 nucleotides are TGTGCCAGCAGCTCGGGACGGTCCCTCTCTGGGGCCAACGTCCTGACTTTC. The full variable domain, completed using reference TRBV7-2 and TRBJ2-6, is GAGVSQSPSNKVTEKGKDVELRCDPISGHTALYWYRQSLGQGLEFLIYFQGNSAPDKSGLPSDRFSAERTGGSVSTLTIQRTQQEDSAVYLCASSSGRSLSGANVLTFGAGSRLTVL.

This chain links TRBV19 with TRBJ2-7, with 9 bases fitting TRBD1. CDR3 length equals 14 residues. CDR1 LNHDA and CDR2 SQIVND come from the germline V gene (reference sequence). J lost 5 bases, V lost 2 bases, and 4 bases had no gene match. CDR3 nucleotide sequence: TGTGCCAGTAGTATATCGGGACAGGGTAACGAGCAGTACTTC. Encoded protein: CASSISGQGNEQYF.

The chain uses TRBV4-1 and TRBJ2-1; TRBD2 matches 10 bases. Germline V gene data show CDR1 as MGHRA and CDR2 as YSYEKL. CDR3 length equals 19 residues. V was pared by 0 bases and J by 4 bases, with 12 bases of the junction left unmatched. CDR3 sequence: CASSQDVAGGGATYNEQFF. CDR3 coding DNA: TGCGCCAGCAGCCAAGATGTAGCGGGGGGAGGGGCAACTTACAATGAGCAGTTCTTC.

The chain couples TRBV28 to TRBJ1-4; the match to TRBD1 covers 7 bases. The CDR3 spans 14 residues. After removal of 6 bases from V and 3 bases from J, the junction contained 4 bases not matched to a gene. Germline CDR1 and CDR2: MDHEN and SYDVKM. CDR3 coding DNA: TGTGCCAGCAGAAGACAGGGTCCTAATGAAAAACTGTTTTTT. Translating gives CASRRQGPNEKLFF. Combining the CDR3 with reference TRBV28 and TRBJ1-4 gives the whole variable domain DVKVTQSSRYLVKRTGEKVFLECVQDMDHENMFWYRQDPGLGLRLIYFSYDVKMKEKGDIPEGYSVSREKKERFSLILESASTNQTSMYLCASRRQGPNEKLFFGSGTQLSVL.

This clone was detected only once. The gene calls are TRBV5-8 and TRBJ1-1; no clear D gene. Per germline, CDR1 SGHTS and CDR2 YDEGEE. CDR3 length: 12 residues. Deletions cut 0 bases from V and 7 bases from J, with 7 bases between. CDR3 region: CASSLGGFEAFF. The CDR3 DNA sequence: TGTGCCAGCAGCTTGGGTGGTTTTGAAGCTTTCTTT. Together with reference TRBV5-8 and TRBJ1-1, the CDR3 gives the full variable domain: EAGVTQSPTHLIKTRGQQATLRCSPISGHTSVYWYQQALGLGLQFLLWYDEGEERNRGNFPPRFSGRQFPNYSSELNVNALELEDSALYLCASSLGGFEAFFGQGTRLTVV.

The gene calls are TRBV19 and TRBJ1-6; D gene ambiguous. V was cut by 3 bases and J by 7 bases, with 10 bases left in between. Looked up from germline, CDR1 is LNHDA and CDR2 is SQIVND (reference sequence). The CDR3 consists of 14 residues. In nucleotides, the CDR3 is TGTGCCAGTAGTATTACTGGGAACAATTCACCCCTCCACTTT. Its protein product is CASSITGNNSPLHF.

The V call is TRBV10-3, the J call TRBJ2-7; D unclear. The CDR3 covers 15 residues. V lost 0 bases and J lost 3, with 12 bases in between. Germline assignment: CDR1 ENHRY and CDR2 SYGVKD. CDR3 loop: CAISESVQSRYEQYF. DNA of the CDR3: TGTGCCATCAGTGAGTCGGTGCAGAGTCGCTACGAGCAGTACTTC.

This clone was seen once. This chain uses TRBV29-1 with TRBJ1-4; D is uncertain. The CDR3 has 14 residues. Germline CDR1 and CDR2: SQVTM and ANQGSEA. V was trimmed by 7 bases and J by 1 base, leaving 13 bases between them. The CDR3 spells CSGATGVTNEKLFF. DNA of the CDR3: TGCAGCGGCGCAACTGGGGTAACTAATGAAAAACTGTTTTTT. Looking up the rest from reference TRBV29-1 and TRBJ1-4 gives the full variable domain: SAVISQKPSRDICQRGTSLTIQCQVDSQVTMMFWYRQQPGQSLTLIATANQGSEATYESGFVIDKFPISRPNLTFSTLTVSNMSPEDSSIYLCSGATGVTNEKLFFGSGTQLSVL.

This clone was seen a single time. In nucleotides, the CDR3 is TGTGCCAGCTCACCACCAGCTGGAGCTGAGGGCGCCTACGAGCAGTACTTC. Amino acids: CASSPPAGAEGAYEQYF. This rearrangement joins TRBV18 to TRBJ2-7; tentative D call: TRBD2 (5 bases). Germline V gene sequence: CDR1 KGHSH, CDR2 LQKENI. Trimming stripped 0 bases from V and 2 bases from J, with 17 bases between. CDR3 length: 17 amino acids.

The chain couples TRBV6-1 to TRBJ2-7; 9 nucleotides line up with TRBD2. Per the germline V gene, CDR1 is MNHNS and CDR2 is SASEGT. The junction had 2 bases not matched to a gene; V was cut back by 2 bases and J by 0 bases. This CDR3 is built from 15 residues. In nucleotides, the CDR3 is TGTGCCAGCAGTGAACTAGCGGGGAGCTCCTACGAGCAGTACTTC. Translation gives CASSELAGSSYEQYF.

The chain couples TRBV30 to TRBJ2-4, with TRBD2 matching 7 bases. The CDR3 extends over 15 amino acids. CDR1 GTSNPN and CDR2 SVGIG come from the germline V gene (reference sequence). Losses at the gene ends were 5 bases for V and 1 base for J; bases not matched to a gene: 8. CDR3 sequence (DNA): TGTGCCTGGGGCGGGTGGGGGGGGGCCAAAAACATTCAGTACTTC. The encoded protein is CAWGGWGGAKNIQYF.

The CDR3 spells CASSVGRLREGQPQHF. For the CDR3, the DNA is TGTGCCAGCAGCGTTGGACGGCTGCGGGAGGGACAGCCCCAGCATTTT. The V gene is TRBV2, the J gene TRBJ1-5; D is unresolved. This CDR3 is built from 16 residues. Germline V gene data show CDR1 as SNHLY and CDR2 as FYNNEI. Trimming pared 6 bases from V and 7 bases from J, leaving 22 bases between.

The chain links TRBV30 to TRBJ2-4; D may be TRBD2 (5 bases). Trimming removed 1 base at V and 6 bases at J, with 13 bases between. The CDR3 loop spans 14 amino acids. CDR1 is GTSNPN and CDR2 is SVGIG in the germline V gene (reference sequence). The CDR3 sequence is CAWSAPRRINIQYF. CDR3 nucleotide sequence: TGTGCCTGGAGTGCGCCCAGGAGGATAAACATTCAGTACTTC.

The V gene is TRBV28, the J gene TRBJ1-4, with D uncertain. Trimming cost V 5 bases and J 12 bases, with 22 bases left between them. Germline loops: CDR1 MDHEN, CDR2 SYDVKM. The CDR3 is 15 amino acids. CDR3 in amino acids: CASSRSAGMSVELFF. The DNA for the CDR3 is TGTGCCAGCAGTAGGAGTGCGGGAATGAGTGTAGAACTGTTTTTT. Complete variable domain (other parts from reference TRBV28 and TRBJ1-4): DVKVTQSSRYLVKRTGEKVFLECVQDMDHENMFWYRQDPGLGLRLIYFSYDVKMKEKGDIPEGYSVSREKKERFSLILESASTNQTSMYLCASSRSAGMSVELFFGSGTQLSVL.

The chain uses TRBV7-2 and TRBJ2-7, with 7 nucleotides matching TRBD1. J gave up 6 bases and V 6 bases, and 2 bases lay outside the gene matches. The CDR3 has 11 amino acids. CDR1 SGHTA and CDR2 FQGNSA come from the germline V gene. The CDR3 loop is CASRNRGEQYF. The DNA of the CDR3 is TGTGCCAGCAGAAACAGGGGCGAGCAGTACTTC.

J is TRBJ1-4 and V is TRBV30, with a possible D match to TRBD1 (6 bases). Trimming cost V 1 base and J 8 bases, with 20 bases left between them. This CDR3 has 16 residues. CDR1 is GTSNPN and CDR2 is SVGIG in the germline V gene (reference sequence). This CDR3 reads CAWSGGDLFRGEKLFF. The CDR3 DNA follows: TGTGCCTGGAGTGGGGGGGACCTTTTTAGGGGGGAAAAACTGTTTTTT.

The V gene is TRBV30, the J gene TRBJ1-1; D gene unclear. Germline values: CDR1 GTSNPN, CDR2 SVGIG (reference sequence). The CDR3 length is 13 residues. V was cut by 1 base and J by 4 bases, with 10 bases left in between. The CDR3 coding sequence is TGTGCCTGGAGTGCGGAATTGCGCACTGAAGCTTTCTTT. Its protein is CAWSAELRTEAFF.

The chain carries TRBV6-5 and TRBJ2-7; 9 nucleotides align to TRBD2. CDR1 MNHEY and CDR2 SVGAGI come from the germline V gene. Unmatched junction bases numbered 8, after V lost 5 bases and J lost 3 bases. The CDR3 is made up of 15 amino acids. DNA for the CDR3: TGTGCCAGCAGTGACTTTCGGACTAGCGTCTACGAGCAGTACTTC. This codes for CASSDFRTSVYEQYF.

The gene calls are TRBV5-6 and TRBJ1-2; no reliable D call. Trimming cost V 4 bases and J 1 base, with 11 bases left between them. The CDR3 runs to 14 residues. Germline V CDR1 and CDR2: SGHDT, YYEEEE. The DNA for the CDR3 is TGTGCCAGCAGCCCCGGAAACCATAACTATGGCTACACCTTC. As protein: CASSPGNHNYGYTF.

The chain uses TRBV19 and TRBJ1-1; D gene uncertain. The germline gives CDR1 LNHDA, CDR2 SQIVND (reference sequence). V lost 7 bases, J lost 5 bases, and 17 bases lay in between. The CDR3 loop spans 14 amino acids. The CDR3 loop reads CASNRAGLVTEAFF. CDR3 coding DNA: TGTGCCAGTAATAGGGCCGGATTGGTTACTGAAGCTTTCTTT. The full variable domain, its missing parts supplied by reference TRBV19 and TRBJ1-1, is DGGITQSPKYLFRKEGQNVTLSCEQNLNHDAMYWYRQDPGQGLRLIYYSQIVNDFQKGDIAEGYSVSREKKESFPLTVTSAQKNPTAFYLCASNRAGLVTEAFFGQGTRLTVV.

This clone was detected only once. J is TRBJ2-5 and V is TRBV18; 8 bases line up with TRBD1. The end of the DNA fits TRBJ2-7 better, so the J call may be wrong. CDR3 size: 15 residues. Per the germline V gene, CDR1 is KGHSH and CDR2 is LQKENI. The CDR3 DNA sequence: TGTGCCAGCTCATACCAACAGGGGGGCCCCTACGAGCAGTACTTC. Residues: CASSYQQGGPYEQYF.

The chain employs TRBV6-5 and TRBJ1-1; D perhaps matches TRBD1 (5 bases). The germline gives CDR1 MNHEY, CDR2 SVGAGI. V was shortened by 8 bases and J by 1 base, with 11 bases between the two germline ends. The CDR3 loop spans 13 amino acids. CDR3 DNA sequence: TGTGCCAGCGGATGGGGGTGGAACACTGAAGCTTTCTTT. It encodes CASGWGWNTEAFF.